This T cell receptor (beta chain) was identified in a study of persistence of HIV-infected CD4 T cells. About the research overall: Suppressive ART had lasted a median of about eight years. Overall study results and limits: Antigen-responding cells were enriched for degenerate expanded CDR3beta sequences. Compared with CD3/CD28-stimulated cells, CMV- and Gag-responding cells showed lower TCRbeta richness.

Germline loops: CDR1 SQVTM, CDR2 ANQGSEA. The CDR3 has 14 residues. J lost 3 bases, V lost 7 bases, and 10 bases had no gene match. The libraries were made with immunoSEQ version 4 in survey mode. Profiling relied on immunoSEQ multiplex PCR, and the TCRdb table lists in-frame clones only, not all of them. The table has 45,000 or so clones, around 90% seen once. Cells were stimulated nonspecifically with anti-CD3/anti-CD28 magnetic beads. Responding CD4+ T cells were sorted by upregulation of both CD40 ligand and CD69. These HIV-1-infected adults initiated suppressive ART in chronic infection. This clone was seen a single time. As yet, its antigen is unknown.

This chain uses TRBV29-1 with TRBJ2-7; 9 bases are shared with TRBD2. The receptor comes from an adult woman with HIV who was CMV-seropositive. Specimen: CD4+ T cells sorted from PBMCs after roughly 18-hour stimulation, collected from a patient who received antiretroviral therapy. The CDR3 bases are TGCAGCGCCCAACTAGCGGGTTTTGGCTACGAGCAGTACTTC. Translated, it gives CSAQLAGFGYEQYF.